Presented here are 14 T cell receptor beta chains from one specimen sequenced in a study of preoperative IRX-2 immunotherapy in early breast cancer. TCRdb's copy holds only in-frame clones and misses some; the assay was immunoSEQ multiplex PCR. Of tens of thousands of clones listed, around 92% are singletons. Treatment reported: preoperative locoregional IRX-2 cytokine immunotherapy. Here the sequenced sample was tumor tissue, taken after IRX-2 immunotherapy. Every receptor here comes from a human donor with breast cancer.

The V and J genes are TRBV19 and TRBJ1-4; D is perhaps TRBD1 (5 bases). Germline V gene lookup returns CDR1 LNHDA and CDR2 SQIVND (reference sequence). V was pared by 2 bases and J by 2 bases, with 9 bases between. This CDR3 is built from 15 residues. The CDR3 DNA follows: TGTGCCAGTAGTATAAGGGGCAGCACTAATGAAAAACTGTTTTTT. Protein sequence: CASSIRGSTNEKLFF.

This clone was observed a few times. The genes are TRBV11-3 and TRBJ2-2; 8 bases are a match to TRBD1. Looked up from germline, CDR1 is SGHNT and CDR2 is YENEEA. The CDR3 sequence is 16 residues long. Losses at the gene ends were 5 bases for V and 2 bases for J; bases not matched to a gene: 7. For the CDR3, the DNA is TGTGCCAGCAGCCCGAGGACAGGGCTAAACACCGGGGAGCTGTTTTTT. As protein: CASSPRTGLNTGELFF.

There are a few counts of this clone. The chain carries TRBV7-1 and TRBJ1-1; 7 nucleotides align to TRBD1. TRBV7-1 is noted as an ORF with a role that remains uncertain. Trimming at V came to 5 bases and at J to 0 bases, leaving 6 bases not matched to a gene. The CDR3 contains 15 residues. The CDR3 spells CASSPMGQMNTEAFF. CDR3 sequence (DNA): TGTGCCAGCAGCCCAATGGGACAGATGAACACTGAAGCTTTCTTT.

The chain is built from TRBV6-4 and TRBJ2-5, with D possibly being TRBD1 (7 bases). V was shortened by 5 bases and J by 5 bases, with 15 bases between the two germline ends. The germline V gene encodes CDR1 MRHNA and CDR2 SNTAGT. CDR3 size: 14 residues. The CDR3 protein is CASSYQTGRETQYF. The CDR3 DNA follows: TGTGCCAGCAGTTATCAGACAGGGAGGGAGACCCAGTACTTC.

The chain links TRBV28 to TRBJ1-1, with a weak D call TRBD1 (5 bases). Germline V CDR1 and CDR2: MDHEN, SYDVKM. V was pared by 4 bases and J by 5 bases, with 14 bases between. The length of the CDR3 is 14 residues. CDR3: CASSSRPGWTEAFF. The CDR3 DNA is TGTGCCAGCAGTTCAAGGCCAGGGTGGACTGAAGCTTTCTTT.

V usage is TRBV11-3 and J usage is TRBJ1-1; D not certain. The CDR3 runs to 14 residues. Germline CDR1 and CDR2: SGHNT and YENEEA. V lost 5 bases and J 8 bases, leaving 18 bases between the germline ends. The CDR3 nucleotides read TGTGCCAGCAGCCCCGTGTGGCCTGATGGCGAAGCTTTCTTT. This translates into CASSPVWPDGEAFF.

This clone was counted once. The chain is built from TRBV23-1 and TRBJ1-2; D perhaps matches TRBD1 (6 bases). TRBV23-1 is annotated as an ORF whose role is uncertain. The V end was cut by 6 bases, the J end by 6 bases, with 23 bases between. This CDR3 spans 16 amino acids. In DNA form, the CDR3 reads TGCGCCAGCAGCAACAGGGTGGGAGAAGGGTTGAATGGCTACACCTTC. Its protein is CASSNRVGEGLNGYTF.

V usage is TRBV6-8 and J usage is TRBJ1-2, with D hard to call. In germline, CDR1 is MNHGY, CDR2 SAAAGT. This CDR3 region has 16 residues. V dropped 6 bases and J dropped 0 bases, with 17 bases sitting between them. The CDR3 DNA follows: TGTGCCAGCAGAGGGAGAACAGCACCGACTAACTATGGCTACACCTTC. Residues: CASRGRTAPTNYGYTF.

The chain is built from TRBV14 and TRBJ2-3; tentatively, D is TRBD1 (6 bases). This CDR3 contains 15 residues. V lost 3 bases and J lost 4, with 14 bases in between. Looked up from germline, CDR1 is SGHDN and CDR2 is FVKESK. CDR3: CASSQLQGRADTQYF. The CDR3 DNA sequence: TGTGCCAGCAGCCAGCTACAGGGTAGGGCAGATACGCAGTATTTT. The full variable domain, its missing parts supplied by reference TRBV14 and TRBJ2-3, is EAGVTQFPSHSVIEKGQTVTLRCDPISGHDNLYWYRRVMGKEIKFLLHFVKESKQDESGMPNNRFLAERTGGTYSTLKVQPAELEDSGVYFCASSQLQGRADTQYFGPGTRLTVL.

This chain joins TRBV8-2 and TRBJ2-2; no check of the table's D call, TRBD1, against the DNA was made. TRBV8-2 corresponds to a pseudogene. The CDR3 totals 18 residues. CDR3 region: CASSLGSLGNRPTGELFF. The CDR3 DNA follows: TGTGCCAGCAGTTTAGGCAGTCTAGGGAACAGGCCTACCGGGGAGCTGTTTTTT.

V is TRBV11-3 and J is TRBJ2-3, with 8 nucleotides matching TRBD2. CDR1 is SGHNT, CDR2 YENEEA, per germline. V shed 6 bases and J 2 bases; nucleotides not matched to a gene: 4. This CDR3 is built from 14 residues. The CDR3 sequence is CASRERGNTDTQYF. The DNA of the CDR3 is TGTGCCAGCAGAGAGCGGGGGAACACAGATACGCAGTATTTT.

The chain combines TRBV19 with TRBJ1-3; D is possibly TRBD1 (6 bases). CDR1 and CDR2 from the germline V gene are LNHDA and SQIVND (reference sequence). The ends were cut back, 9 bases at V and 3 bases at J, with 12 bases in the middle. The length of the CDR3 is 13 residues. CDR3 nucleotide sequence: TGTGCCAGCAAGAACAGGGATGGAAACACCATATATTTT. This codes for CASKNRDGNTIYF.

The chain couples TRBV1 to TRBJ2-3. TRBV1 is annotated as a pseudogene. The CDR3 contains 14 residues. CDR3 protein: CASSQDRLTDTQYF. The DNA of the CDR3 is TGCGCCAGCAGCCAAGATCGGCTCACAGATACGCAGTATTTT.

The gene calls are TRBV12-5 and TRBJ1-2; TRBD1 is a possible D gene (5 bases). V was trimmed by 2 bases and J by 6 bases, leaving 10 bases between them. Germline V gene sequence: CDR1 LGHNT, CDR2 FRNRAP. There are 13 residues in the CDR3. The CDR3 DNA is TGTGCTAGTGGTTTGACGTCAGGGAATGGCTACACCTTC. Its protein is CASGLTSGNGYTF.